This T cell receptor beta chain originates from a study of cytomegalovirus exposure and HLA in healthy donors. Researchers ran the PCR with 60 Vbeta and 13 Jbeta primers. Some clones are missing from TCRdb's copy, which holds only in-frame ones; the method was immunoSEQ multiplex PCR. The table includes roughly 120,000 clones, about 70% detected once. J gave up 11 bases and V 1 base, and 10 bases lay outside the gene matches. The CDR3 loop spans 14 amino acids. In germline, CDR1 is SGHKS, CDR2 YYEKEE (reference sequence). This sequence originates from an older woman in good health and CMV-seropositive. V usage is TRBV5-5 and J usage is TRBJ2-5; 8 bases fit TRBD1. The sequenced sample was PBMCs. CDR3 sequence: CASSLNQGAREQYF. The CDR3 DNA reads TGTGCCAGCAGCTTGAATCAGGGGGCGAGGGAGCAGTACTTC.